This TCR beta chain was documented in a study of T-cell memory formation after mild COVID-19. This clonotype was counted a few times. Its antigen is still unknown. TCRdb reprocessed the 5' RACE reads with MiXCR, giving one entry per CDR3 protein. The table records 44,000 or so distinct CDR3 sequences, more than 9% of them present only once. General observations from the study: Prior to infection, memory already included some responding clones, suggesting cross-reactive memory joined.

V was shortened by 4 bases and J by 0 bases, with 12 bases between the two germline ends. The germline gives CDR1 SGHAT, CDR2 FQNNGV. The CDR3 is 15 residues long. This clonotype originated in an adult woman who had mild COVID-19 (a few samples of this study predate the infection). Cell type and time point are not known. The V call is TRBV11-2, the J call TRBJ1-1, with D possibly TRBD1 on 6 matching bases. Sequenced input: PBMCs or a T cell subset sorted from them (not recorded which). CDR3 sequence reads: CASSSQGLMNTEAFF. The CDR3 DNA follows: TGTGCCAGCAGCTCACAGGGTCTAATGAACACTGAAGCTTTCTTT.